The 27 T cell receptor beta chains below were found in one sample sequenced in a study of blood T cell repertoires in COVID-19. Assay: immunoSEQ multiplex PCR; the TCRdb copy retains only in-frame clones and omits some. Of 150,000 to 200,000 clones in the sample, more than 75% were seen once. Material: PBMCs or T cells enriched from blood (not recorded which). These receptors came from a woman aged 50 to 60 who had recovered from COVID-19.

The chain carries TRBV7-2 and TRBJ2-7; 8 bases align to TRBD1. This CDR3 has 13 residues. Germline CDR1 and CDR2: SGHTA and FQGNSA. V was clipped by 5 bases and J by 4 bases; unmatched bases: 4. CDR3 in amino acids: CASSAGGRYEQYF. In DNA, the CDR3 is TGTGCCAGCAGCGCAGGGGGCCGATACGAGCAGTACTTC.

This chain connects TRBV19 to TRBJ1-5; 10 bases map to TRBD1. The germline gives CDR1 LNHDA, CDR2 SQIVND (reference sequence). The CDR3 has 15 amino acids. Trimming took 7 bases from V and 4 from J; bases not matched to a gene: 7. CDR3 nucleotides: TGTGCCAGTATTCCCGGGACAGGGGATAATCAGCCCCAGCATTTT. Translating gives CASIPGTGDNQPQHF.

The chain combines TRBV9 with TRBJ1-6; 12 nucleotides line up with TRBD1. V lost 4 bases to trimming and J lost 5 bases; unmatched junction nucleotides: 7. The CDR3 consists of 17 residues. CDR1 is SGDLS and CDR2 is YYNGEE in the germline V gene. CDR3 sequence (DNA): TGTGCCAGCAGCACGGGACAGGGGGCAGTAGATAATTCACCCCTCCACTTT. This translates into CASSTGQGAVDNSPLHF.

The count of this clone is one. The chain links TRBV5-1 to TRBJ2-1, with 11 bases that match TRBD2. Germline V lookup: CDR1 SGHRS, CDR2 YFSETQ. V shed 4 bases and J 8 bases; nucleotides not matched to a gene: 2. The CDR3 is 13 residues long. The CDR3 reads CASSQLAGDEQFF. The CDR3 nucleotides are TGCGCCAGCAGCCAACTAGCGGGGGATGAGCAGTTCTTC.

This chain links TRBV6-5 with TRBJ2-3; tentative D call: TRBD2 (5 bases). Trimming stripped 7 bases from V and 4 bases from J, with 12 bases between. There are 13 residues in the CDR3. Germline V gene sequence: CDR1 MNHEY, CDR2 SVGAGI. For the CDR3, the DNA is TGTGCCAGCACCGCAGACGGGGCAGATACGCAGTATTTT. It is translated as CASTADGADTQYF.

The rearrangement links TRBV29-1 to TRBJ1-1, with a tentative D call TRBD1 (6 bases). Germline CDR1 SQVTM, CDR2 ANQGSEA. This CDR3 has 13 residues. The ends were cut back, 8 bases at V and 4 bases at J, with 17 bases in the middle. This chain's CDR3 is CSTTGFRGTEAFF. Here the CDR3 DNA reads TGCAGCACAACGGGTTTCAGGGGCACTGAAGCTTTCTTT.

CDR3 DNA: TGTGCCAGCAGCGTAGGGGACAGGGACACCGGGGAGCTGTTTTTT. Translated: CASSVGDRDTGELFF. The V gene is TRBV9, the J gene TRBJ2-2; 9 bases are a match to TRBD1. The germline V gene encodes CDR1 SGDLS and CDR2 YYNGEE. V lost 0 bases to trimming and J lost 3 bases; unmatched junction nucleotides: 0. This CDR3 has 15 amino acids. Drawing the rest from reference TRBV9 and TRBJ2-2, the complete variable domain is DSGVTQTPKHLITATGQRVTLRCSPRSGDLSVYWYQQSLDQGLQFLIQYYNGEERAKGNILERFSAQQFPDLHSELNLSSLELGDSALYFCASSVGDRDTGELFFGEGSRLTVL.

This rearrangement joins TRBV11-2 to TRBJ2-5, with TRBD1 identical over 8 bases. With V trimmed by 5 bases and J by 0 bases, 8 bases remained unmatched. This CDR3 is built from 16 residues. Germline CDR1 SGHAT, CDR2 FQNNGV. The CDR3 spells CASSPRGQGYQETQYF. The CDR3 region has the DNA TGTGCCAGCAGCCCCAGAGGACAGGGCTACCAAGAGACCCAGTACTTC.

The V call is TRBV9, the J call TRBJ2-1; D is possibly TRBD2 (5 bases). Trimming pared 4 bases from V and 10 bases from J, leaving 12 bases between. CDR1 and CDR2 (germline): SGDLS, YYNGEE. The CDR3 contains 12 residues. The CDR3 DNA reads as TGTGCCAGCAGCCCCCGGGAAACAGAGCAGTTCTTC. This sequence encodes CASSPRETEQFF.

This clone was seen only once. The chain carries TRBV4-1 and TRBJ2-6, with D perhaps TRBD1 (5 bases). V lost 0 bases and J lost 0, with 15 bases in between. CDR1 MGHRA and CDR2 YSYEKL come from the germline V gene. This CDR3 has 19 amino acids. The CDR3 bases are TGCGCCAGCAGCCAAGAGGCAGGGCGTCTAAGCTCTGGGGCCAACGTCCTGACTTTC. Its protein product is CASSQEAGRLSSGANVLTF.

This clone has more than one count but fewer than ten. The chain joins TRBV19 to TRBJ1-1; D gene ambiguous. V was cut by 3 bases and J by 0 bases, with 11 bases left in between. Germline CDR1 reads LNHDA; CDR2 reads SQIVND (reference sequence). The CDR3 length is 15 residues. The CDR3 here is CASSISLTMNTEAFF. CDR3 in DNA: TGTGCCAGTAGTATTAGCCTGACGATGAACACTGAAGCTTTCTTT.

In this sample, this clone turned up a few times. This chain links TRBV3-1 (or the pseudogene TRBV3-2) with TRBJ2-7; 13 bases are shared with TRBD2. Germline CDR1 LGHDT, CDR2 YNNKEL (reference sequence). CDR3 length: 15 amino acids. V gave up 7 bases and J gave up 7 bases; unmatched junction bases: 10. The CDR3 DNA reads as TGTGCCAGCAAGAAAACTAGCGGGAGGGCGGGAGAGCAGTACTTC. Its protein product is CASKKTSGRAGEQYF.

The V call is TRBV5-1, the J call TRBJ1-1, with TRBD1 as a possible D gene (5 bases). The germline CDR1 and CDR2 sequences are SGHRS and YFSETQ. The length of the CDR3 is 14 residues. V was pared by 0 bases and J by 0 bases, with 6 bases between. CDR3 region: CASSLGQMNTEAFF. The CDR3 DNA reads as TGCGCCAGCAGCTTGGGACAGATGAACACTGAAGCTTTCTTT.

The rearrangement links TRBV7-2 to TRBJ2-3; D is unresolved. Germline CDR1 SGHTA, CDR2 FQGNSA. The CDR3 has 14 residues. V gave up 6 bases and J gave up 0 bases, with 10 bases separating them. The DNA of the CDR3 is TGTGCCAGCAGGTTCCGCGTAAGCACAGATACGCAGTATTTT. Translation: CASRFRVSTDTQYF.

The chain employs TRBV18 and TRBJ2-1, with D uncertain. The CDR3 length is 15 residues. Germline V gene lookup returns CDR1 KGHSH and CDR2 LQKENI. The ends were cut back, 0 bases at V and 3 bases at J, with 9 bases in the middle. In DNA, the CDR3 is TGTGCCAGCTCACCACCGCAGGCATACTACAATGAGCAGTTCTTC. Its protein product is CASSPPQAYYNEQFF.

In its sample, this clone was seen once. The chain couples TRBV10-1 to TRBJ1-3, with 7 bases fitting TRBD1. J lost 4 bases, V lost 0 bases, and 12 bases had no gene match. Looked up from germline, CDR1 is WNHNN and CDR2 is SYGVQD (reference sequence). This CDR3 has 18 residues. The DNA for the CDR3 is TGCGCCAGCAGTGAGTCAAGGACAGGCCGAGACGCGGGAAACACCATATATTTT. Translated, it gives CASSESRTGRDAGNTIYF.

The chain uses TRBV6-2 or TRBV6-3 and TRBJ2-6; TRBD2 matches 7 bases. The V segment lost 2 bases and the J segment 3 bases; nucleotides outside the gene matches: 1. The germline gives CDR1 MNHEY, CDR2 SVGEGT. The CDR3 consists of 15 residues. Here the CDR3 reads CASSYRGVGANVLTF. The DNA for the CDR3 is TGTGCCAGCAGTTACCGGGGGGTTGGGGCCAACGTCCTGACTTTC.

V and J are TRBV19 and TRBJ1-1, with 8 bases lining up with TRBD1. Germline V gene data show CDR1 as LNHDA and CDR2 as SQIVND (reference sequence). V was clipped by 8 bases and J by 0 bases; unmatched bases: 8. The CDR3 sequence is 15 residues long. CDR3 residues: CASRPGTGLNTEAFF. The CDR3 nucleotides are TGTGCCAGTCGTCCCGGGACAGGATTGAACACTGAAGCTTTCTTT.

The chain employs TRBV19 and TRBJ2-3, with TRBD2 matching over 9 bases. CDR1 LNHDA and CDR2 SQIVND come from the germline V gene (reference sequence). The CDR3 spans 16 residues. Germline trimming cut 3 bases from V and 8 bases from J; bases unmatched to any gene: 12. The CDR3 region has the DNA TGTGCCAGTAGTATGATGGGAACTAGCGGGTTAGTTACGCAGTATTTT. It is translated as CASSMMGTSGLVTQYF.

The V gene is TRBV3-1 (or the pseudogene TRBV3-2), the J gene TRBJ2-2; tentatively, D is TRBD1 (5 bases). This CDR3 is 14 amino acids long. Germline V lookup: CDR1 LGHDT, CDR2 YNNKEL (reference sequence). Trimming removed 4 bases at V and 2 bases at J, with 8 bases between. CDR3 in amino acids: CASSPQGNTGELFF. DNA for the CDR3: TGTGCCAGCAGCCCTCAGGGAAACACCGGGGAGCTGTTTTTT.

In its sample, this clone was seen a few times. This chain joins TRBV6-1 and TRBJ2-1; 9 bases fit TRBD2. This CDR3 is built from 16 residues. Looked up from germline, CDR1 is MNHNS and CDR2 is SASEGT. J gave up 8 bases and V 3 bases, and 11 bases lay outside the gene matches. The chain's CDR3 is CASSETVAGAGDEQFF. CDR3 bases: TGTGCCAGCAGTGAGACAGTAGCGGGAGCCGGCGATGAGCAGTTCTTC.

The chain employs TRBV3-1 (or the pseudogene TRBV3-2) and TRBJ1-2; a possible D gene is TRBD1 (6 bases). V lost 0 bases to trimming and J lost 2 bases, with 19 bases between them. The CDR3 extends over 18 amino acids. Germline V gene lookup returns CDR1 LGHDT and CDR2 YNNKEL (reference sequence). CDR3 protein: CASSQERLTGHLNYGYTF. The DNA for the CDR3 is TGTGCCAGCAGCCAAGAAAGATTGACGGGACACCTCAACTATGGCTACACCTTC.

The rearrangement joins TRBV24-1 to TRBJ2-3; D is undetermined. The CDR3 consists of 14 residues. CDR1 and CDR2 from the germline V gene are KGHDR and SFDVKD. Deletions cut 4 bases from V and 2 bases from J, with 9 bases between. CDR3 DNA sequence: TGTGCCACCAGTGACATAGAATACACAGATACGCAGTATTTT. Residues: CATSDIEYTDTQYF.

The V gene is TRBV5-1, the J gene TRBJ2-3, with TRBD2 as a possible D gene (5 bases). The CDR3 loop spans 15 amino acids. V was clipped by 4 bases and J by 4 bases, with 16 bases between them. Looked up from germline, CDR1 is SGHRS and CDR2 is YFSETQ. The CDR3 spells CASSGWVGASDTQYF. For the CDR3, the DNA is TGCGCCAGCAGCGGGTGGGTGGGAGCTTCAGATACGCAGTATTTT.

V gene TRBV7-2 combines with J gene TRBJ2-1; 9 positions match TRBD2. Trimming removed 6 bases from V and 5 bases from J; junction bases left unmatched: 2. The CDR3 is made up of 13 amino acids. The V gene's germline CDR1 is SGHTA and CDR2 FQGNSA. CDR3 sequence (DNA): TGTGCCAGCAGACGACTAGCGGACAATGAGCAGTTCTTC. As protein: CASRRLADNEQFF.

This chain joins TRBV7-2 and TRBJ1-3; 8 bases map to TRBD1. CDR3 length: 17 amino acids. In germline, CDR1 is SGHTA, CDR2 FQGNSA. The J segment lost 3 bases and the V segment lost 4 bases, leaving 11 bases of the junction unmatched. For the CDR3, the DNA is TGTGCCAGCAGCTGGAGCTATACCGGGACAGGTGGAAACACCATATATTTT. Residues: CASSWSYTGTGGNTIYF.

The V gene is TRBV30, the J gene TRBJ2-7; TRBD2 matches 7 bases. V lost 4 bases to trimming and J lost 3 bases; unmatched junction nucleotides: 3. Germline CDR1 reads GTSNPN; CDR2 reads SVGIG (reference sequence). CDR3 length: 12 amino acids. CDR3 nucleotides: TGTGCCTGGAAAGCGGGGAACTACGAGCAGTACTTC. Translating gives CAWKAGNYEQYF.